The rows below give T cell receptor beta chains drawn from one sample of a study of T-cell memory formation after mild COVID-19. TCRdb reprocessed the 5' RACE reads via MiXCR and lists one record per CDR3 protein. The repertoire includes some 130,000 distinct CDR3 sequences, approximately 15% of them detected once, and approximately 15% sits in the top ten. Source material: PBMCs or a T cell subset sorted from them (not recorded which). Receptor source: an adult woman who had mild COVID-19 (a few samples of this study predate the infection). Cell type and time point are not known. CDR3s include the opening cysteine and the closing phenylalanine or tryptophan. The D gene is left open where the match is weak. Clone size is not always given. Where it is, it says once, few, many or a class for expanded clones.

V: TRBV12-3/TRBV12-4
size: few
D: TRBD1
J: TRBJ1-2
DNA: TGTGCCAGCAGTCCGGGACAGGAATACGGCTACACCTTC
CDR3: CASSPGQEYGYTF

V: TRBV20-1
size: few
D: -
J: TRBJ2-2
DNA: TGCAGTGCTAGAGGAGGCAGGGGAAGAAGTTTGGGAACCGGGGAGCTGTTTTTT
CDR3: CSARGGRGRSLGTGELFF

V: TRBV20-1
size: -
D: -
J: TRBJ2-5
DNA: TGCAGTGCTCCCCTTTCCTCTATCTTGGAGACCCAGTACTTC
CDR3: CSAPLSSILETQYF

V: TRBV5-1
size: many
D: -
J: TRBJ2-7
DNA: TGCGCCAGCAGCATATCCTACGAGCAGTACTTC
CDR3: CASSISYEQYF

V: TRBV2
size: few
D: -
J: TRBJ2-1
DNA: TGTGCCAGCAGCCCCCGCGGGACAGACAATGAGCAGTTCTTC
CDR3: CASSPRGTDNEQFF

V: TRBV6-2/TRBV6-3
size: -
D: TRBD1
J: TRBJ2-7
DNA: TGTGCCAGCAGTGGGCGACAGGGAAGCTCCTACGAGCAGTACTTC
CDR3: CASSGRQGSSYEQYF

V: TRBV4-3
size: few
D: -
J: TRBJ2-5
DNA: TGCGCCAGCAGCCGAGAAGTGTTGGGGGCCGAGGAGACCCAGTACTTC
CDR3: CASSREVLGAEETQYF

V: TRBV7-9
size: -
D: -
J: TRBJ1-5
DNA: TGTGCCAGCAGCTACGATGGGAGCAATCAGCCCCAGCATTTT
CDR3: CASSYDGSNQPQHF

V: TRBV15
size: few
D: TRBD1
J: TRBJ1-1
DNA: TGTGCCACCAGCAGAGTTAGACCGGGACAGGGGGCGAACACTGAAGCTTTCTTT
CDR3: CATSRVRPGQGANTEAFF

V: TRBV5-4
size: many
D: TRBD1
J: TRBJ2-5
DNA: TGTGCCAGCAGCTCCGGACAGGGACAAGAGACCCAGTACTTC
CDR3: CASSSGQGQETQYF

V: TRBV5-1
size: few
D: TRBD1
J: TRBJ2-7
DNA: TGCGCCAGCAGCTTCGACAGGGATAAACAGTACTTC
CDR3: CASSFDRDKQYF

V: TRBV9
size: few
D: -
J: TRBJ1-2
DNA: TGTGCCAGCAGCGTAGGAGGCAGGGAAGGTGGCTACACCTTC
CDR3: CASSVGGREGGYTF

V: TRBV5-4
size: -
D: TRBD1
J: TRBJ2-7
DNA: TGTGCCAGCACAGGGACAGGGGGCTACGAGCAGTACTTC
CDR3: CASTGTGGYEQYF

V: TRBV12-3/TRBV12-4
size: -
D: -
J: TRBJ2-2
DNA: TGTGCCAGCAGTTTAGGGGCGGGCCGGACCGGGGAGCTGTTTTTT
CDR3: CASSLGAGRTGELFF